A single sample is the source of the 24 T cell receptor beta chains below, sequenced in a study of graft-versus-host responses after intestinal transplantation. The repertoire was sequenced with immunoSEQ multiplex PCR; TCRdb's copy has only in-frame clones and lacks some. Of 15,000 to 20,000 clones detected, 75% to 85% appear once; the ten largest clones hold 3.8%. Intraepithelial and lamina propria lymphocytes were released after the graft tissue was processed. The sequencing used ileum tissue, collected less than 600 days after intestinal transplantation. Receptors were obtained from a human patient who received an intestinal transplant, so some T cells may come from the graft donor.

In its sample, this clone was seen a few times. The chain has TRBV30 and TRBJ2-3; 7 positions match TRBD2. The J segment lost 8 bases and the V segment lost 1 base, leaving 12 bases of the junction unmatched. The germline V gene has CDR1 GTSNPN and CDR2 SVGIG (reference sequence). The CDR3 contains 15 residues. The CDR3, as DNA: TGTGCCTGGAGTGCCGAGGGCGGGGGAAGGGGTACGCAGTATTTT. This gives the protein CAWSAEGGGRGTQYF. Based on the CDR3 plus reference TRBV30 and TRBJ2-3, the full variable domain is SQTIHQWPATLVQPVGSPLSLECTVEGTSNPNLYWYRQAAGRGLQLLFYSVGIGQISSEVPQNLSASRPQDRQFILSSKKLLLSDSGFYLCAWSAEGGGRGTQYFGPGTRLTVL.

This chain links TRBV4-1 with TRBJ2-3; D is ambiguous. Germline lookup yields CDR1 MGHRA and CDR2 YSYEKL. This CDR3 is 16 amino acids long. V lost 0 bases and J 10 bases, leaving 20 bases between the germline ends. The CDR3 nucleotides are TGCGCCAGCAGCCAAGAAGGGTTGACGCCCCTCTCGGCGCAGTATTTT. It specifies CASSQEGLTPLSAQYF.

A few counts support this clone. V is TRBV7-9 and J is TRBJ1-6; D is ambiguous. Germline V gene data show CDR1 as SEHNR and CDR2 as FQNEAQ (reference sequence). The CDR3 is made up of 15 amino acids. The V end was cut by 5 bases, the J end by 9 bases, with 17 bases between. The CDR3 loop is CASSPNGTQSSPLHF. The CDR3 nucleotides read TGTGCCAGCAGCCCCAACGGCACCCAAAGTTCACCCCTCCACTTT.

This chain joins TRBV4-1 and TRBJ2-7; D is ambiguous. Germline CDR1 reads MGHRA; CDR2 reads YSYEKL. The CDR3 is 15 residues long. The V and J ends lost 1 base and 0 bases respectively, with 10 bases between them. CDR3 bases: TGCGCCAGCAGCCAAGGGTTAGGAATCTCCTACGAGCAGTACTTC. Its translation is CASSQGLGISYEQYF.

The chain joins TRBV7-9 to TRBJ1-6, with 7 bases identical to TRBD1. With V trimmed by 5 bases and J by 4 bases, 11 bases remained unmatched. CDR1 is SEHNR and CDR2 is FQNEAQ in the germline V gene (reference sequence). This CDR3 comprises 17 residues. The CDR3 reads CASSPGQHALYNSPLHF. CDR3 bases: TGTGCCAGCAGCCCGGGACAGCACGCCCTTTATAATTCACCCCTCCACTTT.

In this sample, this clone turned up a few times. V gene TRBV6-4 combines with J gene TRBJ1-1; D remains unclear. Germline V gene lookup returns CDR1 MRHNA and CDR2 SNTAGT. Between the trimmed V and J ends, which lost 1 base and 11 bases, there was a span of 29 bases. This CDR3 spans 18 amino acids. CDR3 in DNA: TGTGCCAGCAGTGACTTAGAAATAACCCCGGGAATCGTCAATTCGGCTTTCTTT. It encodes CASSDLEITPGIVNSAFF.

This chain connects TRBV6-1 to TRBJ2-5; TRBD1 agrees at 8 bases. The J call is uncertain, as TRBJ2-7 better fits the DNA end. This CDR3 has 13 amino acids. Germline CDR1 and CDR2: MNHNS and SASEGT. The DNA of the CDR3 is TGTGCCAGCAATACGGACAGGGTGGGCGAGCAGTACTTC. Its protein is CASNTDRVGEQYF.

This clone appeared a few times. The chain uses TRBV7-2 and TRBJ2-3; the D gene is possibly TRBD2 (5 bases). The ends were cut back, 0 bases at V and 1 base at J, with 8 bases in the middle. The CDR3 loop spans 15 amino acids. The germline gives CDR1 SGHTA, CDR2 FQGNSA. The CDR3 protein is CASSLAPAGTDTQYF. For the CDR3, the DNA is TGTGCCAGCAGCTTAGCGCCAGCGGGCACAGATACGCAGTATTTT.

The V call is TRBV6-1, the J call TRBJ1-5; no definite D call. Germline CDR1 and CDR2: MNHNS and SASEGT. The length of the CDR3 is 19 residues. The ends were cut back, 2 bases at V and 3 bases at J, with 23 bases in the middle. CDR3: CASSEYKGWYSRANQPQHF. The CDR3 region has the DNA TGTGCCAGCAGTGAATACAAGGGTTGGTACTCTAGAGCCAATCAGCCCCAGCATTTT.

This rearrangement joins TRBV6-1 to TRBJ1-5; no clear D. Looked up from germline, CDR1 is MNHNS and CDR2 is SASEGT. V gave up 4 bases and J gave up 0 bases, with 25 bases separating them. The CDR3 loop spans 20 amino acids. CDR3 sequence reads: CASSGAQGFSGLFSNQPQHF. The CDR3, as DNA: TGTGCCAGCAGTGGAGCCCAAGGTTTCAGCGGGCTTTTTAGCAATCAGCCCCAGCATTTT.

This rearrangement joins TRBV29-1 to TRBJ2-2; 9 bases match TRBD1. From germline, CDR1 is SQVTM and CDR2 ANQGSEA. The CDR3 runs to 13 residues. The J segment lost 4 bases and the V segment lost 4 bases, leaving 1 base of the junction unmatched. CDR3 in amino acids: CSVAQGATGELFF. As DNA, the CDR3 is TGCAGCGTTGCACAGGGGGCCACCGGGGAGCTGTTTTTT.

This clone was observed a handful of times. This chain uses TRBV27 with TRBJ2-5, with D unclear. V lost 2 bases to trimming and J lost 5 bases, with 9 bases between them. The CDR3 is 13 amino acids. Germline CDR1 is MNHEY and CDR2 is SMNVEV (reference sequence). The CDR3 DNA reads as TGTGCCAGCAGTTTAAGGCTAAGGGAGACCCAGTACTTC. Translating it yields CASSLRLRETQYF.

This rearrangement joins TRBV7-3 to TRBJ1-6, with 9 nucleotides matching TRBD1. This CDR3 is built from 17 residues. Trimming at V came to 6 bases and at J to 9 bases, leaving 15 bases not matched to a gene. Germline V lookup: CDR1 SGHTA, CDR2 FQGTGA. CDR3 nucleotides: TGTGCCAGCAGGATACAGGGGGCTACCGGTATGTGTTCACCCCTCCACTTT. Protein product: CASRIQGATGMCSPLHF.

This chain links TRBV7-6 with TRBJ1-1, with D unresolved. The germline V and J ends were trimmed by 5 bases and 4 bases, with 14 bases remaining between them. The CDR3 is made up of 14 amino acids. The germline CDR1 and CDR2 sequences are SGHVS and FNYEAQ. CDR3 amino acids: CASSLLTFPTEAFF. The CDR3, as DNA: TGTGCCAGCAGCCTATTGACATTTCCCACTGAAGCTTTCTTT.

CDR3 nucleotides: TGTGCCAGCAGCTTAGGCGGGACTACCCCCACAGATACGCAGTATTTT. It specifies CASSLGGTTPTDTQYF. This chain joins TRBV13 and TRBJ2-3, with 7 bases lining up with TRBD2. The germline V gene encodes CDR1 PRHDT and CDR2 FYEKMQ (reference sequence). The trim removed 0 bases at V and 2 bases at J, leaving 5 bases unmatched. The CDR3 has 16 residues.

The V call is TRBV11-2, the J call TRBJ2-1, with TRBD1 matching 7 bases. V shed 1 base, J shed 3 bases, and the junction held 3 bases outside the gene matches. The germline V gene encodes CDR1 SGHAT and CDR2 FQNNGV. The CDR3 extends over 15 amino acids. This CDR3 is CASSLGGQSYNEQFF. The DNA of the CDR3 is TGTGCCAGCAGCTTAGGGGGACAGAGCTACAATGAGCAGTTCTTC.

This chain links TRBV18 with TRBJ2-7, with D uncertain. This CDR3 spans 12 amino acids. Trimming shortened V by 6 bases and J by 2 bases, and 8 bases separated the two germline ends. Germline V gene sequence: CDR1 KGHSH, CDR2 LQKENI. The CDR3 region has the DNA TGTGCCAGCTCTTCCCCGACCTACGAGCAGTACTTC. This encodes CASSSPTYEQYF.

The chain combines TRBV14 with TRBJ2-7; D is undetermined. The CDR3 is made up of 13 amino acids. The V end lost 4 bases, the J end lost 6 bases, and 13 bases lay between the germline ends. Germline assignment: CDR1 SGHDN and CDR2 FVKESK. CDR3 DNA sequence: TGTGCCAGCAGCCGCCGAGAGACGGGCGAGCAGTACTTC. This codes for CASSRRETGEQYF.

The CDR3, as DNA: TGTGCCAGCAGTTTCACTAGCGGGGGGGCCGATACGCAGTATTTT. Amino acids: CASSFTSGGADTQYF. The V gene is TRBV4-2, the J gene TRBJ2-3; TRBD2 agrees at 13 bases. The CDR3 contains 15 residues. V lost 6 bases, J lost 6 bases, and 6 bases stayed unmatched. Germline values: CDR1 LGHNA, CDR2 YNFKEQ.

The gene calls are TRBV12-2 and TRBJ2-4; TRBD2, as called in the table, went unchecked against the DNA. TRBV12-2 is designated a pseudogene. This CDR3 comprises 16 residues. CDR3 sequence reads: CASRCLIEIAKNIQYF. The CDR3 coding sequence is TGTGCAAGTCGATGCCTAATCGAGATCGCCAAAAACATTCAGTACTTC.

This sequence joins TRBV6-1 and TRBJ1-1; D is unclear. V was pared by 5 bases and J by 7 bases, with 14 bases between. Per germline, CDR1 MNHNS and CDR2 SASEGT. This CDR3 region has 13 residues. CDR3 region: CASSYSYGVEAFF. The CDR3 DNA follows: TGTGCCAGCAGTTATTCCTATGGAGTTGAAGCTTTCTTT.

V and J are TRBV7-6 and TRBJ2-1; 13 bases fit TRBD2. The junction had 2 bases not matched to a gene; V was cut back by 8 bases and J by 7 bases. CDR1 and CDR2 (germline): SGHVS, FNYEAQ. The CDR3 covers 13 residues. The CDR3 protein is CASGGLAGNEQFF. The CDR3 DNA reads as TGTGCCAGCGGGGGACTAGCGGGGAATGAGCAGTTCTTC.

This sequence joins TRBV12-5 and TRBJ2-5; D gene unclear. Trimming removed 0 bases at V and 4 bases at J, with 3 bases between. Germline CDR1 LGHNT, CDR2 FRNRAP. The CDR3 runs 12 residues. This chain's CDR3 is CASGLVVETQYF. The CDR3 region has the DNA TGTGCTAGTGGTTTGGTAGTAGAGACCCAGTACTTC.

The chain has TRBV4-1 and TRBJ1-2, with 7 bases lining up with TRBD1. Trimming took 1 base from V and 5 from J; bases not matched to a gene: 4. Germline V lookup: CDR1 MGHRA, CDR2 YSYEKL. The CDR3 loop spans 14 amino acids. The CDR3 region is CASSQGGTAYGYTF. In DNA, the CDR3 is TGCGCCAGCAGCCAAGGGGGGACAGCATATGGCTACACCTTC.